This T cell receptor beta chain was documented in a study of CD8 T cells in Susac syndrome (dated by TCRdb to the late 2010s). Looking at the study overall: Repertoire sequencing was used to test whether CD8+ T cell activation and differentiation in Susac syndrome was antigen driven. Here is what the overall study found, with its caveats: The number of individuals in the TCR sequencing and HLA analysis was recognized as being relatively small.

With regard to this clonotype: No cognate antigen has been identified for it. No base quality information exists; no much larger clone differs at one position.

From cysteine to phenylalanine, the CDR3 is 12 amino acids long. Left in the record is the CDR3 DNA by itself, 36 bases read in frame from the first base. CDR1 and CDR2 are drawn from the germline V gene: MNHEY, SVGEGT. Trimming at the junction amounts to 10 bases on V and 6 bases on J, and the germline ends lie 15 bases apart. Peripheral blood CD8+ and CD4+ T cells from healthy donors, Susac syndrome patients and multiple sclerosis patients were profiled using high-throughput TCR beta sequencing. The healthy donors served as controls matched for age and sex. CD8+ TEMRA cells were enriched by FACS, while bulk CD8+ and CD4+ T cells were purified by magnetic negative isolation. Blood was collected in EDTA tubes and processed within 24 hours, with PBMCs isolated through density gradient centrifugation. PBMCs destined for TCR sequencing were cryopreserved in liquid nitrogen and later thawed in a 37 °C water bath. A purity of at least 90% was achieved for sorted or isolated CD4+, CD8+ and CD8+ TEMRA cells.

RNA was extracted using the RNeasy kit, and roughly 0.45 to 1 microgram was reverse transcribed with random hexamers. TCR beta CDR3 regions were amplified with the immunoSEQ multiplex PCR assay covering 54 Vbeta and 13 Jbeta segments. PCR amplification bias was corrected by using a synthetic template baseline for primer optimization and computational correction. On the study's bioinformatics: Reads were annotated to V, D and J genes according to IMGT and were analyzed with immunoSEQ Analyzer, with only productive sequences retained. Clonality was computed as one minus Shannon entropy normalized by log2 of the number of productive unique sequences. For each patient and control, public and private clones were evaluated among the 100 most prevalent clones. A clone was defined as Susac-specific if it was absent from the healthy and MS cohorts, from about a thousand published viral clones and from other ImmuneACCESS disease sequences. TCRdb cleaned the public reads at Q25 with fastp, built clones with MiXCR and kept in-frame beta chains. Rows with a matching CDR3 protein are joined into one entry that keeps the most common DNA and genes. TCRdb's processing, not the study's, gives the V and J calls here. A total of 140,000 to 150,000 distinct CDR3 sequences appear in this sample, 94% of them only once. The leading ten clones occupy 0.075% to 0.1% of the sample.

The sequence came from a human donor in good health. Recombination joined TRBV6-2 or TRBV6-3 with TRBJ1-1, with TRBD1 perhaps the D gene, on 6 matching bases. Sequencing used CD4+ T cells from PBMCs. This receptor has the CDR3 CATTHRVSEAFF. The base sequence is TGTGCCACCACCCACAGGGTTTCTGAAGCTTTCTTT.